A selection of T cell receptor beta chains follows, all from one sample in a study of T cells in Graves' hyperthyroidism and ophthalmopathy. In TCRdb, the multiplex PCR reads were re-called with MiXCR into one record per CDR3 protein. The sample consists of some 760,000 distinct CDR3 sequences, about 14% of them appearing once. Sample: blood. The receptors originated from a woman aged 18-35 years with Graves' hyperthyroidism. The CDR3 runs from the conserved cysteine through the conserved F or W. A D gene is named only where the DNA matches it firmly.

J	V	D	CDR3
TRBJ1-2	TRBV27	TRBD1	CASSSAGTGAYGYTF
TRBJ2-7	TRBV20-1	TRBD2	CSAARPTGTSGSEQYF
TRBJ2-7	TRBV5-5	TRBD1	CASSLEGAEQYF
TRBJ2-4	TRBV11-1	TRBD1	CASSKGTGDIQYF
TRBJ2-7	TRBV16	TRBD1	CASSPGIQGAGEQYF
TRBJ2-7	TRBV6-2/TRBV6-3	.	CATRTDDYEQYF
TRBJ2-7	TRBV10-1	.	CASSEGFRGGEQYF
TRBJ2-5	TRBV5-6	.	CASSFPPGTTETQYF
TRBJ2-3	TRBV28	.	CASKPAGAPLTSTDTQYF
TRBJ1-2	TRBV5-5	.	CASTGRDYGYTF
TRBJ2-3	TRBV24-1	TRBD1	CATSWTGATDTQYF
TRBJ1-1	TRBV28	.	CASSSLRVEAEAFF
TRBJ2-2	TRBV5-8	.	CASSLAYGNGELFF
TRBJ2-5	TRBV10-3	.	CAISDGDSLLETQYF
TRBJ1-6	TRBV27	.	CASSPTWNSPLHF
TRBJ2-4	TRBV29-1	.	CSVEDDYTAKNIQYF
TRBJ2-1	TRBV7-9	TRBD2	CASSQTSGVNEQFF
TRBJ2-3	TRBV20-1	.	CSARVYGENTDTQYF
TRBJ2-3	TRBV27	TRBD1	CASSLGQGSVTQYF
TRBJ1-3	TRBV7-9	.	CATFLTGSGNTIYF
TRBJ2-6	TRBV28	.	CASSFSGPSGANVLTF
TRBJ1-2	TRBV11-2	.	CASSQESGYTF
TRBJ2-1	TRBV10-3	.	CAISEEGLGYNEQFF
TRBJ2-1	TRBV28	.	CASSSATRISDNEQFF
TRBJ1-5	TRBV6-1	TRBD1	CASSDRGFGQPQHF
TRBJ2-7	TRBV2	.	CASSVPEREQYF
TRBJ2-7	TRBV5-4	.	CASSYRAGDPYEQYF
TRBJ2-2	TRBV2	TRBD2	CASAGGLAGWGSGELFF
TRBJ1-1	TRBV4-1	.	CASTQREANTEAFF
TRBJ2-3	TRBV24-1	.	CATSDGKADTQYF
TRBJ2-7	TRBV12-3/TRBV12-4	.	CAGSVDGVGSSYEQYF
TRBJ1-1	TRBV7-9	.	CASSWGGSETEAFF
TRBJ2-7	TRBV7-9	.	CASSNQGSYEQYF
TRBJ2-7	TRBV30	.	CAFTDISYEQYF
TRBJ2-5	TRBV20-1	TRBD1	CSARPRGGETQYF
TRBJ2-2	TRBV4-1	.	CASSQGGTPNTGELFF
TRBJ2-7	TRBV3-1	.	CASSHNSPAGEQYF
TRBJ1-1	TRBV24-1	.	CATSGGHAGTEAFF
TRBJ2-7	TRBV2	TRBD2	CASSEGLAASYEQYF
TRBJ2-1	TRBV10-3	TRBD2	CAISPGLAGEFF
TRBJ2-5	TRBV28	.	CASSLAPGPETQYF
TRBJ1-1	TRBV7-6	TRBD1	CASSLWGGTDRLDTEAFF
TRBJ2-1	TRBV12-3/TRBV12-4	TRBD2	CASSYGTSGSFYNEQFF
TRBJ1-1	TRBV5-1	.	CASSLVSGDTEAFF
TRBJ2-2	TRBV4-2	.	CASSQVAANTGELFF
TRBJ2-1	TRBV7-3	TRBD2	CASSLRGPGLASSYNEQFF
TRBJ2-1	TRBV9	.	CASSEYLRGWDNEQFF
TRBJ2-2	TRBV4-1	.	CASSQEGAPNTGELFF
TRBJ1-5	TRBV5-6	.	CASSLYGGSSNQPQHF
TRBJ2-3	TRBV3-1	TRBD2	CASSQESGSDTDTQYF
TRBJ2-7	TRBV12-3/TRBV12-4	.	CASRRTPAYEQYF
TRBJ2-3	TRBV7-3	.	CASSLIGGVDTQYF
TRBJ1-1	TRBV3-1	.	CASSQDYGGTEAFF
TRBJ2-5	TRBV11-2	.	CASSFAAYQETQYF
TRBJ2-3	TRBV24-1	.	CATSDFMRGDTQYF
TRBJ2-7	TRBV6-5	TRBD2	CASSYLTSGSPSLREQYF
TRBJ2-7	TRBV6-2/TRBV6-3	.	CASSYGLAAYEQYF
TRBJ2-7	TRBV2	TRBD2	CASSEEGLDPYEQYF
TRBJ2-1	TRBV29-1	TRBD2	CSVLQRLARNEQFF